The rows below give T cell receptor beta chains drawn from one sample of a study of shared clonotypes between healthy human individuals. Data came from immunoSEQ multiplex PCR; TCRdb stores just in-frame clones and leaves some out. The sample carries about 2.3 million clones, around 90% recorded once. Sequencing was done on a sample of naive CD4+ T cells from PBMCs. The receptors originated from a man aged 18 to 35 in good health. Some clones in this sample may be carry-over from other donors' samples. Both conserved end residues are part of each CDR3. A D gene is named only where the DNA matches it firmly. Some rows mark clone size as missing; the rest say once, few, many or name a class of expanded clone.

d_gene,len,v_gene,j_gene,abundance,CDR3nt,CDR3aa
TRBD2,16,TRBV6-5,TRBJ2-7,.,TGTGCCAGCAGTTACTCGATTCCAGCGGGAGGCCGTGGCGAGTACTTC,CASSYSIPAGGRGEYF
.,13,TRBV7-9,TRBJ2-7,.,TGTGCCAGCAGCTTTACCCAGGGACACGAGCAGTACTTC,CASSFTQGHEQYF
.,14,TRBV18,TRBJ1-1,.,TGTGCCAGCTCACCACCGAAGGGGAACACTGAAGCTTTCTTT,CASSPPKGNTEAFF
TRBD2,15,TRBV5-1,TRBJ2-3,.,TGCGCCAGCAGCGTAACTAGCGGGAGAACAGATACGCAGTATTTT,CASSVTSGRTDTQYF
.,15,TRBV28,TRBJ1-2,.,TGTGCCAGCAGTTTAAACGGGGAGGCTAACTATGGCTACACCTTC,CASSLNGEANYGYTF
TRBD2,16,TRBV9,TRBJ2-1,.,TGTGCCAGCAGCTCTCGCGGGACTAGCGCCTACAATGAGCAGTTCTTC,CASSSRGTSAYNEQFF
.,16,TRBV15,TRBJ1-2,.,TGTGCCACCAGCAGACCCCGAGACCGAGCTAACTATGGCTACACCTTC,CATSRPRDRANYGYTF
.,13,TRBV11-2,TRBJ1-3,once,TGTGCCAGCAGCTTAGGGACAGAAAACACCATATATTTT,CASSLGTENTIYF
TRBD1,14,TRBV28,TRBJ2-7,.,TGTGCCAGCAGCCCATTTGGACAGGTCCGCGAGCAGTACTTC,CASSPFGQVREQYF
.,11,TRBV2,TRBJ1-1,.,TGTGCCAGTACAGTGAACACTGAAGCTTTCTTT,CASTVNTEAFF